This TCR beta chain was captured in a study of blood T cells in healthy people across ages. Findings of the study overall: It was held that the diversity estimates obtained from one million T cells were underestimates.

A sample-barcoded 5' primer and a J-beta primer mix were used in a second PCR of roughly 7 to 12 cycles. TCRdb used MiXCR to reprocess the 5' RACE reads, holding one entry per CDR3 protein. The repertoire has about 670,000 distinct CDR3 sequences, 40% to 45% of them found once; the top ten carry around 30%. This clonotype was seen more than once but under ten times. The target antigen is unknown. The length of the CDR3 is 13 residues. Germline trimming cut 1 base from V and 12 bases from J; bases unmatched to any gene: 5. CDR1 MGHRA and CDR2 YSYEKL come from the germline V gene. The sequenced sample consisted of blood. This chain uses TRBV4-1 with TRBJ1-2; 10 bases line up with TRBD1. This TCR was sampled from a man older than 75 in good health. CDR3 DNA sequence: TGCGCCAGCAGCCAAGGTACCGGACAGGGGGACACCTTC. It specifies CASSQGTGQGDTF.